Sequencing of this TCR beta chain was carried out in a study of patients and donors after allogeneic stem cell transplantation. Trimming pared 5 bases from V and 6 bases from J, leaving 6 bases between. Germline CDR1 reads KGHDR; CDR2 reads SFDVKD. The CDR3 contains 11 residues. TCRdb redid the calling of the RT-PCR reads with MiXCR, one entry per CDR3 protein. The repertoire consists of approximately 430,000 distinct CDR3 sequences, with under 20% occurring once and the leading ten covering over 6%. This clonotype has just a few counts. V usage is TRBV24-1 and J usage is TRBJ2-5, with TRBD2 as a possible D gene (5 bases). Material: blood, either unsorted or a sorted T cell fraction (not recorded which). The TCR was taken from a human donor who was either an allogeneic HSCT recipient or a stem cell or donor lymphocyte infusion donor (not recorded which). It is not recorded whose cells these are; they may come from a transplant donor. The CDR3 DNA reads TGTGCCACCAGTGGGGAGCAGACCCAGTACTTC. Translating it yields CATSGEQTQYF.